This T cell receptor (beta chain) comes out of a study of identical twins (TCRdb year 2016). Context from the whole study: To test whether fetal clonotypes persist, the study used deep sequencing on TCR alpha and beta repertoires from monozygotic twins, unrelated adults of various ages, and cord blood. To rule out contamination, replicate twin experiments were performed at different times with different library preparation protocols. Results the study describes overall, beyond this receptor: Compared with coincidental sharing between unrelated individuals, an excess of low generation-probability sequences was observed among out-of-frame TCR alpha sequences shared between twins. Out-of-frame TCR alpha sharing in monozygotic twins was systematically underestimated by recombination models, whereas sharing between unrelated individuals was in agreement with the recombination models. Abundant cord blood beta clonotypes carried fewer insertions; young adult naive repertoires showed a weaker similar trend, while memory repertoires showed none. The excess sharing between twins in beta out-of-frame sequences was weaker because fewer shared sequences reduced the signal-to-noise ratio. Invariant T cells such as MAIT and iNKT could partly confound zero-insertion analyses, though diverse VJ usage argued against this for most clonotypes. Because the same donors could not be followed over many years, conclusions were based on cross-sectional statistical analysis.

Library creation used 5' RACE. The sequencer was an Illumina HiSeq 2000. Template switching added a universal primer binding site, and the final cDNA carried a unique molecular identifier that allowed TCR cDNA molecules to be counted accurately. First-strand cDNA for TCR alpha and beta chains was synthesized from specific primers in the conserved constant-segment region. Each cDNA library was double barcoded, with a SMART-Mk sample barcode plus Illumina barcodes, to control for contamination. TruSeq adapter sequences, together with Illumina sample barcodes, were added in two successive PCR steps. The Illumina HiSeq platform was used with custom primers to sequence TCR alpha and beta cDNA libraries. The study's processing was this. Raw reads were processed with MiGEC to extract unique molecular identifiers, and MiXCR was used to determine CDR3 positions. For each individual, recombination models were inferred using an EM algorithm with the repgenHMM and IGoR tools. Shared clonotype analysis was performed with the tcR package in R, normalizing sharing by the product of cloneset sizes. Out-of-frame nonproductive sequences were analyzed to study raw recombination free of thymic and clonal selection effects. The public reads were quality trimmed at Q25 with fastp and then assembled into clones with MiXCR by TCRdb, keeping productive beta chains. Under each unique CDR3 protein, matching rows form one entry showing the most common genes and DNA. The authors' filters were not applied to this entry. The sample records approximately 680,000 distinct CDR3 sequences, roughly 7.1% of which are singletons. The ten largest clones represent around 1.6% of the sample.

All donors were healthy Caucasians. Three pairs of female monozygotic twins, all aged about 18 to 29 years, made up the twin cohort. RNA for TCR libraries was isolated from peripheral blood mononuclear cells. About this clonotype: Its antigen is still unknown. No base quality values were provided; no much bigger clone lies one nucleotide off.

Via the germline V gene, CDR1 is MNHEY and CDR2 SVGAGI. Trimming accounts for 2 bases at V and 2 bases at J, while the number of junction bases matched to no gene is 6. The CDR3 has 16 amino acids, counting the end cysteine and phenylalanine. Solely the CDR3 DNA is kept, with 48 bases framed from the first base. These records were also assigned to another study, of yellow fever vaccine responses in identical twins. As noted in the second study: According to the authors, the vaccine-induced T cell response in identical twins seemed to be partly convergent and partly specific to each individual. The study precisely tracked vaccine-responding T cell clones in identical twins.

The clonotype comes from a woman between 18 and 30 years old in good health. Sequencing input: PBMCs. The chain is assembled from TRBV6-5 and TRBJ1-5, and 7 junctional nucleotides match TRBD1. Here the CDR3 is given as CASSYGDRAGNQPQHF. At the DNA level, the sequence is TGTGCCAGCAGTTACGGTGACAGGGCGGGCAATCAGCCCCAGCATTTT.